These 20 T cell receptor beta chains were sequenced from one sample in a study of shared clonotypes between healthy human individuals. Sequencing used immunoSEQ multiplex PCR; TCRdb keeps in-frame clones, though not all of them. The sample holds 550,000 to 700,000 clones; less than 80% are singletons and the top ten take around 2%. The sequenced material came from memory CD4+ T cells sorted from blood. The subset was: CD45RA-negative fraction. These receptors came from a woman aged 30 to 39 in good health.

Concerning this clone: Other nucleotide sequences from this sample produce the same CDR3. In DNA form, the CDR3 reads TGTGCCAGCAGCCCAAGGGGGGGAGAGACCCAGTACTTC. This translates into CASSPRGGETQYF. The V gene is TRBV9, the J gene TRBJ2-5; a possible D gene is TRBD2 (7 bases). Germline V lookup: CDR1 SGDLS, CDR2 YYNGEE. This CDR3 comprises 13 residues. Between the trimmed V and J ends, which lost 4 bases and 4 bases, there was a span of 11 bases.

This clone was picked up a small number of times. The chain joins TRBV27 to TRBJ2-1; D possibly corresponds to TRBD1 (6 bases). The ends were cut back, 8 bases at V and 0 bases at J, with 26 bases in the middle. Germline V gene lookup returns CDR1 MNHEY and CDR2 SMNVEV (reference sequence). This CDR3 contains 19 residues. The CDR3 loop reads CASRRRDTTSRGSYNEQFF. CDR3 in DNA: TGTGCCAGCCGACGTAGGGACACTACTTCGAGGGGCTCCTACAATGAGCAGTTCTTC.

This rearrangement joins TRBV27 to TRBJ2-6, with TRBD2 matching over 8 bases. The CDR3 is 16 residues long. Germline-derived CDR1 and CDR2 are MNHEY and SMNVEV (reference sequence). The junction had 5 bases not matched to a gene; V was cut back by 6 bases and J by 1 base. In DNA form, the CDR3 reads TGTGCCAGCAGGCGGGGGGAAAGGTCTGGGGCCAACGTCCTGACTTTC. This translates into CASRRGERSGANVLTF.

The chain has TRBV5-1 and TRBJ2-1, with TRBD1 matching over 7 bases. The CDR3 is 14 amino acids. CDR1 is SGHRS, CDR2 YFSETQ, per germline. V lost 0 bases and J lost 6; bases outside the gene matches: 3. The CDR3 here is CASSLGDSINEQFF. The CDR3 DNA sequence: TGCGCCAGCAGCTTGGGGGACAGTATCAATGAGCAGTTCTTC.

The gene calls are TRBV7-9 and TRBJ2-5, with 7 bases aligning to TRBD2. Trimming at V came to 1 base and at J to 13 bases, leaving 6 bases not matched to a gene. CDR3 size: 12 residues. Per germline, CDR1 SEHNR and CDR2 FQNEAQ (reference sequence). This chain's CDR3 is CASSLGDYSRYF. The CDR3 nucleotides are TGTGCCAGCAGCTTAGGGGACTACTCCCGGTACTTC.

This clone was detected a few times. This rearrangement joins TRBV11-2 to TRBJ2-7; D not certain. This CDR3 contains 14 residues. Germline CDR1 and CDR2: SGHAT and FQNNGV. Deletions cut 5 bases from V and 2 bases from J, with 13 bases between. CDR3 coding DNA: TGTGCCAGCAGCATCCAGGACGGCCCCTACGAGCAGTACTTC. Translation: CASSIQDGPYEQYF.

This chain connects TRBV19 to TRBJ2-4; D is perhaps TRBD1 (6 bases). CDR3 length: 15 residues. Germline V gene sequence: CDR1 LNHDA, CDR2 SQIVND (reference sequence). Trimming took off 6 bases at V and 0 bases at J, with 12 bases between the two ends. This CDR3 is CASRTGSGAKNIQYF. CDR3 nucleotides: TGTGCCAGTAGAACAGGGAGTGGAGCCAAAAACATTCAGTACTTC.

The genes are TRBV28 and TRBJ2-5; D not certain. Per germline, CDR1 MDHEN and CDR2 SYDVKM. The CDR3 length is 17 residues. V was pared by 2 bases and J by 4 bases, with 20 bases between. The CDR3 loop is CASSLVRPTVARETQYF. As DNA, the CDR3 is TGTGCCAGCAGTTTAGTTCGCCCCACCGTTGCGAGAGAGACCCAGTACTTC. The whole variable domain, remainder taken from reference TRBV28 and TRBJ2-5, is DVKVTQSSRYLVKRTGEKVFLECVQDMDHENMFWYRQDPGLGLRLIYFSYDVKMKEKGDIPEGYSVSREKKERFSLILESASTNQTSMYLCASSLVRPTVARETQYFGPGTRLLVL.

The chain couples TRBV9 to TRBJ2-3; D is possibly TRBD2 (6 bases). The V gene lost 1 base and the J gene lost 8 bases, with 23 bases spanning the gap. Germline V lookup: CDR1 SGDLS, CDR2 YYNGEE. This CDR3 is built from 17 residues. The CDR3: CASSVHPGTGGAGTQYF. In nucleotides, the CDR3 is TGTGCCAGCAGCGTACACCCCGGGACCGGGGGTGCAGGTACGCAGTATTTT.

The chain has TRBV27 and TRBJ1-2; 7 bases match TRBD1. The CDR3 loop spans 14 amino acids. The trim removed 6 bases at V and 3 bases at J, leaving 7 bases unmatched. In germline, CDR1 is MNHEY, CDR2 SMNVEV (reference sequence). CDR3 DNA: TGTGCCAGCAGAAGGGGGCGGGTGGACTATGGCTACACCTTC. This translates into CASRRGRVDYGYTF.

This clone was observed once. V gene TRBV18 combines with J gene TRBJ1-1; 9 bases match TRBD1. This CDR3 is built from 16 residues. Germline CDR1 and CDR2: KGHSH and LQKENI. V shed 2 bases and J 1 base; nucleotides not matched to a gene: 5. The CDR3 spells CASSPLPGQGNTEAFF. The CDR3 DNA reads as TGTGCCAGCTCACCATTACCGGGACAGGGGAACACTGAAGCTTTCTTT.

The chain has TRBV19 and TRBJ2-7, with TRBD1 identical over 9 bases. Germline CDR1 LNHDA, CDR2 SQIVND (reference sequence). V lost 5 bases, J lost 2 bases, and 10 bases stayed unmatched. The CDR3 loop spans 16 amino acids. Here the CDR3 DNA reads TGTGCCAGTAGTCCGGGACAGGGACTTGGGGCCTACGAGCAGTACTTC. This gives the protein CASSPGQGLGAYEQYF.

CDR3 region: CASSPHFYEQYF. CDR3 nucleotide sequence: TGCGCCAGCAGTCCCCATTTCTACGAGCAGTACTTC. The chain has TRBV5-1 and TRBJ2-7; D ambiguous. There are 12 residues in the CDR3. V lost 5 bases and J 3 bases, leaving 9 bases between the germline ends. Per germline, CDR1 SGHRS and CDR2 YFSETQ.

J is TRBJ2-2 and V is TRBV6-1; D is undetermined. Trimming removed 5 bases at V and 7 bases at J, with 14 bases between. This CDR3 comprises 14 residues. Looked up from germline, CDR1 is MNHNS and CDR2 is SASEGT. As DNA, the CDR3 is TGTGCCAGCAGTCCCCAAGACGGCTTCGGGGAGCTGTTTTTT. Translating gives CASSPQDGFGELFF.

This clone was observed a handful of times. The sample carries other DNA sequences with the same CDR3. This chain uses TRBV28 with TRBJ1-2, with TRBD1 matching over 8 bases. Germline CDR1 reads MDHEN; CDR2 reads SYDVKM. This CDR3 is 14 amino acids long. The J segment lost 2 bases and the V segment lost 5 bases, leaving 4 bases of the junction unmatched. The DNA for the CDR3 is TGTGCCAGCAGTCTCCGGACAGGGAACTATGGCTACACCTTC. This gives the protein CASSLRTGNYGYTF.

J is TRBJ2-7 and V is TRBV5-1; D not resolved. Trimming took 4 bases from V and 7 from J, leaving 15 bases between them. In germline, CDR1 is SGHRS, CDR2 YFSETQ. The CDR3 runs to 13 residues. CDR3 sequence: CASSLREFGEQYF. CDR3 nucleotide sequence: TGCGCCAGCAGCCTTCGAGAGTTTGGGGAGCAGTACTTC. The whole variable domain, filled in from reference TRBV5-1 and TRBJ2-7, reads KAGVTQTPRYLIKTRGQQVTLSCSPISGHRSVSWYQQTPGQGLQFLFEYFSETQRNKGNFPGRFSGRQFSNSRSEMNVSTLELGDSALYLCASSLREFGEQYFGPGTRLTVT.

This chain connects TRBV19 to TRBJ2-7; maybe TRBD2 (5 bases). CDR1 is LNHDA, CDR2 SQIVND, per germline (reference sequence). The CDR3 is 14 residues long. Between the trimmed V and J ends, which lost 5 bases and 0 bases, there was a span of 11 bases. The CDR3 sequence is CASSYQRDSYEQYF. For the CDR3, the DNA is TGTGCCAGTAGTTATCAGAGGGACTCCTACGAGCAGTACTTC.

This clone was counted between two and nine times. Within the sample, other DNA sequences also encode this same CDR3. The rearrangement joins TRBV5-1 to TRBJ2-3; no clear D. Germline CDR1 and CDR2: SGHRS and YFSETQ. V was trimmed by 0 bases and J by 4 bases, leaving 6 bases between them. This CDR3 comprises 13 residues. The CDR3 is CASSLEAPDTQYF. The CDR3 DNA sequence: TGCGCCAGCAGCTTGGAGGCTCCAGATACGCAGTATTTT.

The chain is built from TRBV7-9 and TRBJ2-3; a possible D gene is TRBD1 (5 bases). The V gene's germline CDR1 is SEHNR and CDR2 FQNEAQ (reference sequence). Trimming removed 6 bases from V and 0 bases from J, with 10 bases in between. The CDR3 runs to 14 residues. The CDR3 sequence is CASSPGWSTDTQYF. CDR3 DNA: TGTGCCAGCAGTCCAGGGTGGAGCACAGATACGCAGTATTTT.

Comments on this clone: Relative to the germline gene, one junction end is altered; a read error may explain this. The rearrangement uses TRBV6-1 and TRBJ2-7; D is undetermined. CDR1 MNHNS and CDR2 SASEGT come from the germline V gene. This CDR3 has 9 residues. CDR3 coding DNA: TGTGCCAGCAGTTATCCCCCCCACTTC. It specifies CASSYPPHF.